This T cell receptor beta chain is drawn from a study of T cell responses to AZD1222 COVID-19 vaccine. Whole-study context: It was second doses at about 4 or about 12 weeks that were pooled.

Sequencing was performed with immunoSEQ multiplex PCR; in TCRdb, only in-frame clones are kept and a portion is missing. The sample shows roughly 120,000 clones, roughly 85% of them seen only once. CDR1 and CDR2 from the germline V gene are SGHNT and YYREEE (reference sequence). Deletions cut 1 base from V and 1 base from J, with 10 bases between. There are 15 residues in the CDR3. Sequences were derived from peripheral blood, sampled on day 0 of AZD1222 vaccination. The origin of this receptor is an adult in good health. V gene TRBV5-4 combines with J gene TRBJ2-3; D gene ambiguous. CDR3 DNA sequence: TGTGCCAGCAGCTTGAAAAGCTCCGGCACAGATACGCAGTATTTT. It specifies CASSLKSSGTDTQYF.